The T cell receptor (beta chain) described here comes from a study of blood T cell repertoires in COVID-19. Study context: In each case, the material was cDNA or gDNA derived from T cells, B-cell-depleted T cells, or PBMCs.

Original processing methods: For nucleated cells, counts were estimated from reference gene primer amplification. Profiled with immunoSEQ multiplex PCR; TCRdb holds only in-frame clones, not every one. That table supplies the V and J calls and clone size; D and trimming were determined from the DNA. The sample has about 150,000 clones, approximately 81% seen once. CDR1 is SEHNR and CDR2 is FQNEAQ in the germline V gene (reference sequence). This CDR3 comprises 14 residues. V lost 3 bases and J lost 4, with 9 bases in between. Cohort 3 recovery required two negative PCRs, clearance, or symptom resolution.

The sample consisted of PBMCs or T cells enriched from blood (not recorded which). This TCR derives from a woman aged 45-65 years who had recovered from COVID-19. The rearrangement links TRBV7-9 to TRBJ1-4; tentatively, D is TRBD1 (6 bases). The CDR3 region is CASSLDSFNEKLFF. Written as DNA, the CDR3 is TGTGCCAGCAGCTTGGACAGCTTTAATGAAAAACTGTTTTTT.